A selection of T cell receptor beta chains follows, all from one sample in a study of cytomegalovirus exposure and HLA in healthy donors. Here immunoSEQ multiplex PCR was the method, and the copy in TCRdb shows in-frame clones only, minus some. Of over 130,000 clones in the sample, over 75% were seen once. Sequencing used PBMCs. These receptors were collected from a woman aged 40 to 50 in good health and CMV-seronegative. CDR3s include the opening cysteine and the closing phenylalanine or tryptophan. The D gene is left open where the match is weak. A clone size is listed for some rows: how often the clone was seen (once, few, many), or a class if it is expanded.

j_call: TRBJ1-1; v_call: TRBV7-2; d_call: NA; clone_size: NA; cdr3_nt: TGTGCCAGCAGCTTTTCCGCGGAAACTGAAGCTTTCTTT; cdr3_aa: CASSFSAETEAFF
j_call: TRBJ1-1; v_call: TRBV11-2; d_call: NA; clone_size: once; cdr3_nt: TGTGCCAGCAGCACCCAAGACAGGGAAGCTTTCTTT; cdr3_aa: CASSTQDREAFF
j_call: TRBJ2-7; v_call: TRBV28; d_call: TRBD2; clone_size: NA; cdr3_nt: TGTGCCCACGCCGCGGGAGGGGAAGAGCAGTACTTC; cdr3_aa: CAHAAGGEEQYF
j_call: TRBJ2-7; v_call: TRBV7-9; d_call: NA; clone_size: NA; cdr3_nt: TGTTCCAGCAGCCACGGTTTGGACAGCCGAAGTATTACCTACGAGCAGTACTTC; cdr3_aa: CSSSHGLDSRSITYEQYF
j_call: TRBJ1-5; v_call: TRBV28; d_call: TRBD1; clone_size: NA; cdr3_nt: TGTGCCAGCAGTTTATCACAGGGGCGGCAGCCCCAGCATTTT; cdr3_aa: CASSLSQGRQPQHF
j_call: TRBJ1-1; v_call: TRBV5-6; d_call: TRBD1; clone_size: NA; cdr3_nt: TGTGCCAGCAGCTCCACGGGGACAGGGGGGAAGATCACTGAAGCTTTCTTT; cdr3_aa: CASSSTGTGGKITEAFF
j_call: TRBJ2-2; v_call: TRBV4-1; d_call: TRBD2; clone_size: NA; cdr3_nt: TGCGCCAGCAGCCTTAGCGGGATCTCGGGCGGGGAGCTGTTTTTT; cdr3_aa: CASSLSGISGGELFF
j_call: TRBJ2-3; v_call: TRBV5-4; d_call: NA; clone_size: NA; cdr3_nt: TGTGCCAGCAGCTCACCGATAGCTACAGATACGCAGTATTTT; cdr3_aa: CASSSPIATDTQYF
j_call: TRBJ1-6; v_call: TRBV7-9; d_call: TRBD1; clone_size: NA; cdr3_nt: TGTGCCAGCAGCTCGACAGGGGGAACCGGTCCCCTCCACTTT; cdr3_aa: CASSSTGGTGPLHF
j_call: TRBJ1-1; v_call: TRBV7-8; d_call: NA; clone_size: NA; cdr3_nt: TGTGCCAGCAGCTTACCCCTCTTCTTTAAGGACAGAAACACTGAAGCTTTCTTT; cdr3_aa: CASSLPLFFKDRNTEAFF
j_call: TRBJ2-3; v_call: TRBV2; d_call: NA; clone_size: few; cdr3_nt: TGTGCCAGCACGTCCGGTGAGCAGTATTTT; cdr3_aa: CASTSGEQYF
j_call: TRBJ1-1; v_call: TRBV4-2; d_call: NA; clone_size: NA; cdr3_nt: TGTGCCAGCAGCCAAGATCCAGGGGCGGGCACTGAAGCTTTCTTT; cdr3_aa: CASSQDPGAGTEAFF
j_call: TRBJ1-4; v_call: TRBV5-1; d_call: NA; clone_size: once; cdr3_nt: TGCGCCAGCAGCTTGGGGCAGGGGTTGGGAAAACTGTTTTTT; cdr3_aa: CASSLGQGLGKLFF
j_call: TRBJ1-2; v_call: TRBV7-9; d_call: NA; clone_size: NA; cdr3_nt: TGTTCCAGCACCCTGACTGAGAGCTATGGCTACACCTTC; cdr3_aa: CSSTLTESYGYTF
j_call: TRBJ1-5; v_call: TRBV18; d_call: TRBD1; clone_size: NA; cdr3_nt: TGTGCCACCACGACAGGGCGAAATCAGCCCCAGCATTTT; cdr3_aa: CATTTGRNQPQHF
j_call: TRBJ1-5; v_call: TRBV2; d_call: TRBD1; clone_size: NA; cdr3_nt: TGTGCCAGCAGGGGGACAGGGGGTCAGCCCCAGCATTTT; cdr3_aa: CASRGTGGQPQHF
j_call: TRBJ2-5; v_call: TRBV11-3; d_call: TRBD2; clone_size: NA; cdr3_nt: TGTGCCAGCAGCTTAGTGGGAGGGAACAACCAAGAGACCCAGTACTTC; cdr3_aa: CASSLVGGNNQETQYF
j_call: TRBJ2-3; v_call: TRBV20-1; d_call: NA; clone_size: NA; cdr3_nt: TGCAGTGCCAAAATCACAGATACGCAGTATTTT; cdr3_aa: CSAKITDTQYF
j_call: TRBJ2-7; v_call: TRBV4-2; d_call: NA; clone_size: NA; cdr3_nt: TGTGCCAGCAGCCAAGATCAGGGGGGAGGTCTGTACGAGCAGTACTTC; cdr3_aa: CASSQDQGGGLYEQYF
j_call: TRBJ2-1; v_call: TRBV15; d_call: NA; clone_size: NA; cdr3_nt: TGTGCCACCAGCAGAGGAATAGACAATGAGCAGTTCTTC; cdr3_aa: CATSRGIDNEQFF
j_call: TRBJ2-6; v_call: TRBV28; d_call: NA; clone_size: NA; cdr3_nt: TGTGCCAGCAGGATCTCCCCCAGCTCTGGGGCCAACGTCCTGACTTTC; cdr3_aa: CASRISPSSGANVLTF